The clone carrying this T cell receptor (beta chain) has ten or more counts. As yet, its antigen is unknown. The CDR3 is 15 amino acids. Per germline, CDR1 MNHNY and CDR2 SVGAGI (reference sequence). Trimming shortened V by 2 bases and J by 3 bases, and 14 bases separated the two germline ends. These data come from a study of Graves' ophthalmopathy and Graves' hyperthyroidism. Amplified material comprised TCR beta CDR3 regions derived from RNA transcripts. RT-PCR was first run with HTBI primers, then multiplex PCR in a second round. TCRdb re-analysed the multiplex PCR reads in MiXCR, keeping a single row per CDR3 protein. The table records over a million distinct CDR3 sequences, less than 45% of them present only once. Study-wide findings and caveats: Thyroid clonotypes that were expanded above 0.001 frequency mostly also appeared in blood.

The genes are TRBV6-6 and TRBJ2-7; D is possibly TRBD2 (6 bases). The TCR originated in an adult man with Graves' hyperthyroidism. The sequencing input was peripheral blood or thyroid tissue (not recorded which). CDR3 DNA: TGTGCCAGCAGTTACCCTCGGGGACTTTTCTACGAGCAGTACTTC. As protein: CASSYPRGLFYEQYF.